This TCR beta chain was documented in a study of T cell clonotyping in hematopoietic cell transplantation (dated by TCRdb to the early 2020s). Regarding the complete study: In the study, fewer than 150 blood samples were gathered from roughly 35 consecutive transplant recipients and their related donors. Patient recruitment ran from late 2015 to early 2017, and follow-up continued until late 2020 or death. On the study overall, not on this receptor specifically: Only a small fraction of recipient repertoires overlapped donor repertoires, with over 97% appearing de novo at the given depth. The sample size was limited and the cells went unsorted, which meant the CD4 and CD8 repertoire contributions could not be told apart. After transplant, TCR diversity in recipients dropped, and pathologically expanded clonotypes climbed progressively between day 30 and day 180. Broader posttransplant TCR repertoire diversity was predicted by donor and pretransplant recipient Inverse Simpson Index values.

With respect to this clone: Its antigen specificity is not known. It has no much larger one-base neighbor in the sample; base qualities were not kept.

From the cysteine through the phenylalanine, the CDR3 covers 15 amino acids. Kept here is only the CDR3 DNA, which spans 45 bases and is read in frame from base 1. CDR1 and CDR2, per the germline V gene (reference sequence), are LNHDA and SQIVND. V is shortened by 3 bases, J by 0 bases, and the region joining them spans 9 bases. Read against the paper, the sample's time point label means: 100 days after allo-HCT. Blood from recipients was drawn roughly 28 days before transplant, then again at days 30, 100 and 180 after transplant. Nuclei Lysis Solution was used to extract genomic DNA from fresh or cryopreserved unfractionated peripheral blood mononuclear cells. The immunoSEQ assay, a bias-controlled multiplex PCR with V- and J-specific primers, was used to amplify TCR beta CDR3 regions from genomic DNA. In a second PCR step, the CDR3 amplicons were tagged with a proprietary barcode plus Illumina adapter sequences. CDR3 libraries were sequenced on an Illumina MiSeq instrument. The authors' pipeline ran thus. Export and quality control were done with immunoSEQ Analyzer 3.0, while downstream analyses used R Bioconductor and Immunarch. Repertoire metrics were calculated using only productive rearrangements within the normalized downsampled data set. Pathologically expanded clonotypes were defined as those larger than 5 templates in the normalized cohort. Repertoire diversity was measured with the Inverse Simpson Index. The non-normalized data set was used for CMV-specificity analyses so that all clonotypes could be captured. TCRdb retrieved this table from immuneACCESS and kept in-frame rearrangements only. Not all clones are present; in checked studies, unresolved V genes account for under half, and no reason is known for the remainder. The V and J calls and clone size come from that table; D and trimming were worked out from the DNA. The sample table records fewer than 9,500 clones; roughly 93% of these occur just once. The ten largest clones add up to 5.7% of the sample.

The source material was PBMCs, sampled 100 days after allogeneic stem cell transplant. The sequence came from a male patient in his fifties who had an allogeneic stem cell transplant from a related donor, so T cells may come from the graft donor. Some clones in this sample may be carry-over from other donors' samples. The sequence links TRBV19 to TRBJ1-5, with no D gene named confidently. The CDR3: CASSIAPYSNQPQHF. The DNA sequence is as follows: TGTGCCAGTAGTATTGCCCCTTATAGCAATCAGCCCCAGCATTTT.